These 30 T cell receptor beta chains share one sample of origin, sequenced in a study of T cells expressing NK-cell markers. From its re-call of the 5' RACE reads, TCRdb lists each CDR3 protein once, without DNA. The table lists about 440,000 distinct CDR3 sequences. Input material: blood T cells: a sorted CD56 or NKG2C T cell subset, CD4+ or CD8+ T cells, or bulk PBMC T cells (not recorded which). Receptors were obtained from a woman aged 18 to 69 in good health.

The V gene is TRBV7-9, the J gene TRBJ1-5. The germline gives CDR1 SEHNR, CDR2 FQNEAQ (reference sequence). The CDR3 is 14 residues long. CDR3 in amino acids: CASSQGREDQPQHF.

V usage is TRBV20-1 and J usage is TRBJ2-3; TCRdb's assignment of TRBD2 cannot be checked, as there is no DNA. The CDR3 is made up of 19 amino acids. The germline gives CDR1 DFQATT, CDR2 SNEGSKA (reference sequence). The CDR3 protein is CSAQDTGLAGVSSTDTQYF.

The V and J genes are TRBV18 and TRBJ2-5; TCRdb proposes TRBD2, but this gene call is untestable without DNA. The CDR3 length is 14 residues. Germline V CDR1 and CDR2: KGHSH, LQKENI. This CDR3 is CASSPGLNEETQYF.

This rearrangement joins TRBV2 to TRBJ1-2; TCRdb gives TRBD1 as the D gene, but with no DNA this cannot be confirmed. Germline V lookup: CDR1 SNHLY, CDR2 FYNNEI. This CDR3 contains 16 residues. Here the CDR3 reads CASSEALPAGAYGYTF.

The chain recombines TRBV5-1 with TRBJ1-2; TCRdb names TRBD1, which stays unverified in the absence of DNA. Germline lookup yields CDR1 SGHRS and CDR2 YFSETQ. The CDR3 has 14 residues. CDR3 residues: CASSSMQGAYGYTF. The complete variable domain, with remaining parts taken from reference TRBV5-1 and TRBJ1-2, reads KAGVTQTPRYLIKTRGQQVTLSCSPISGHRSVSWYQQTPGQGLQFLFEYFSETQRNKGNFPGRFSGRQFSNSRSEMNVSTLELGDSALYLCASSSMQGAYGYTFGSGTRLTVV.

The genes are TRBV7-9 and TRBJ2-1. Germline-derived CDR1 and CDR2 are SEHNR and FQNEAQ (reference sequence). This CDR3 has 14 residues. CDR3 residues: CASSLGWRYNEQFF.

The CDR3 protein is CASSQPGDAGELFF. This rearrangement joins TRBV3-1 to TRBJ2-2; TCRdb designates TRBD1, a call that cannot be tested without DNA. In germline, CDR1 is LGHDT, CDR2 YNNKEL (reference sequence). The CDR3 covers 14 residues.

This chain links TRBV18 with TRBJ2-1; the D call of TRBD2 rests on TCRdb alone, since no DNA is present to check it. Germline CDR1 reads KGHSH; CDR2 reads LQKENI. This CDR3 spans 16 amino acids. The CDR3: CASSPKLAGTYNEQFF.

This chain links TRBV16 with TRBJ2-1. The CDR3 is made up of 13 amino acids. Per the germline V gene, CDR1 is KGHSY and CDR2 is FQNENV. The CDR3 sequence: CASSTQANNEQFF.

The rearrangement links TRBV6-2 or TRBV6-3 to TRBJ2-7. The CDR3 is made up of 13 amino acids. Per germline, CDR1 MNHEY and CDR2 SVGEGT. The CDR3 reads CASSYPGDYEQYF.

The V gene is TRBV9, the J gene TRBJ1-6; TCRdb's D call, TRBD1, is unchecked because there is no DNA. There are 14 residues in the CDR3. Per the germline V gene, CDR1 is SGDLS and CDR2 is YYNGEE. CDR3 in amino acids: CASSSGPTNSPLHF.

The rearrangement links TRBV28 to TRBJ1-4; TCRdb gives TRBD1 as the D gene, but with no DNA this cannot be confirmed. CDR3 size: 14 residues. Germline CDR1 and CDR2: MDHEN and SYDVKM. The CDR3 reads CASHTGVTNEKLFF.

V gene TRBV15 combines with J gene TRBJ2-3. The CDR3 is made up of 11 amino acids. Germline V gene data show CDR1 as LNHNV and CDR2 as YYDKDF (reference sequence). The CDR3 spells CATGGADTQYF.

The chain employs TRBV11-2 and TRBJ1-6; the D call of TRBD1 rests on TCRdb alone, since no DNA is present to check it. Germline values: CDR1 SGHAT, CDR2 FQNNGV. The length of the CDR3 is 16 residues. CDR3 protein: CASSLTGDSYNSPLHF.

V and J are TRBV3-1 and TRBJ2-4. Per germline, CDR1 LGHDT and CDR2 YNNKEL (reference sequence). The CDR3 runs to 13 residues. CDR3 sequence: CASSPLLYGIQYF.

V is TRBV20-1 and J is TRBJ2-1; the D call of TRBD1 rests on TCRdb alone, since no DNA is present to check it. The CDR3 totals 16 residues. Germline V lookup: CDR1 DFQATT, CDR2 SNEGSKA (reference sequence). The chain's CDR3 is CSARVPGPSSYNEQFF.

The chain carries TRBV6-1 and TRBJ1-5; TCRdb designates TRBD1, a call that cannot be tested without DNA. Germline V gene data show CDR1 as MNHNS and CDR2 as SASEGT. There are 16 residues in the CDR3. CDR3 loop: CASSEGAGEGNQPQHF.

V gene TRBV20-1 combines with J gene TRBJ1-5; TCRdb calls TRBD1, which cannot be checked without DNA. Germline CDR1 is DFQATT and CDR2 is SNEGSKA (reference sequence). The length of the CDR3 is 15 residues. CDR3 protein: CSARVIDRVYQPQHF.

The V call is TRBV7-3, the J call TRBJ2-7. The germline CDR1 and CDR2 sequences are SGHTA and FQGTGA. The CDR3 extends over 13 amino acids. Here the CDR3 reads CASSLGSYAEQYF.

The rearrangement links TRBV5-5 to TRBJ2-5; the D call from TCRdb, TRBD2, cannot be confirmed without DNA. Germline V gene data show CDR1 as SGHKS and CDR2 as YYEKEE (reference sequence). The CDR3 runs to 15 residues. CDR3 in amino acids: CASSLQGRPQETQYF. Looking up the rest from reference TRBV5-5 and TRBJ2-5 gives the full variable domain: DAGVTQSPTHLIKTRGQQVTLRCSPISGHKSVSWYQQVLGQGPQFIFQYYEKEERGRGNFPDRFSARQFPNYSSELNVNALLLGDSALYLCASSLQGRPQETQYFGPGTRLLVL.

The rearrangement links TRBV10-1 to TRBJ2-1; no DNA is available, so the TRBD2 call from TCRdb remains unchecked. Germline-derived CDR1 and CDR2 are WNHNN and SYGVQD (reference sequence). The CDR3 has 16 amino acids. The CDR3 region is CASSESQAGGIDEQFF.

This chain connects TRBV20-1 to TRBJ2-1; the TCRdb call, TRBD2, lacks DNA for checking. This CDR3 is built from 16 residues. Germline loops: CDR1 DFQATT, CDR2 SNEGSKA (reference sequence). Here the CDR3 reads CSARDAASGSMNEQFF.

The V and J genes are TRBV5-6 and TRBJ1-1. CDR1 is SGHDT, CDR2 YYEEEE, per germline. The CDR3 is 14 residues long. The chain's CDR3 is CASSLVGVGTEAFF.

The rearrangement links TRBV7-9 to TRBJ1-3. CDR3 size: 14 residues. Germline V gene lookup returns CDR1 SEHNR and CDR2 FQNEAQ (reference sequence). The chain's CDR3 is CASSQDFSGNTIYF.

This chain joins TRBV20-1 and TRBJ2-2; TCRdb returns TRBD1, unconfirmable since there is no DNA. This CDR3 comprises 16 residues. Per germline, CDR1 DFQATT and CDR2 SNEGSKA (reference sequence). This CDR3 reads CSARVTGPANTGELFF.

The V and J genes are TRBV5-6 and TRBJ2-1; TCRdb picks TRBD2, but there is no DNA to check that call. Germline CDR1 is SGHDT and CDR2 is YYEEEE. CDR3 length equals 13 residues. CDR3 amino acids: CASSPQGGDEQFF.

The V call is TRBV4-3, the J call TRBJ2-1; TCRdb indicates TRBD2, and absent DNA this call remains unverified. The germline V gene has CDR1 LGHNA and CDR2 YSLEER. This CDR3 has 14 amino acids. The CDR3 loop reads CASSRRLGSNEQFF.

The J gene is TRBJ2-5, the V gene TRBV2; with no DNA, the TCRdb D assignment of TRBD2 cannot be verified. This CDR3 comprises 17 residues. Germline V gives CDR1 SNHLY, CDR2 FYNNEI. The CDR3 sequence is CASTTGLAGTLQETQYF.

The gene calls are TRBV7-9 and TRBJ2-1. This CDR3 is 17 amino acids long. CDR1 SEHNR and CDR2 FQNEAQ come from the germline V gene (reference sequence). The CDR3 loop reads CASSDEVIVPSYNEQFF.

The chain has TRBV20-1 and TRBJ2-3; TCRdb's D call of TRBD2 is untestable without DNA. The CDR3 is made up of 16 amino acids. Germline loops: CDR1 DFQATT, CDR2 SNEGSKA (reference sequence). CDR3 protein: CSAREAGRGAADTQYF.